This TCR beta chain originates from a study of cytomegalovirus exposure and HLA in healthy donors. Overall study: The approximately 110 validation repertoires used a platform that matched the one used for the 600 to 750 first-cohort repertoires, as a later analysis reported. Study observations and caveats: The study flagged some 170 TCR beta chains as cytomegalovirus-associated.

V was cut by 6 bases and J by 9 bases, with 15 bases left in between. The CDR3 length is 13 residues. CDR1 WSHSY and CDR2 SAAADI come from the germline V gene. As regards this clone: What it binds is unknown.

Clones were sequenced by immunoSEQ multiplex PCR, and TCRdb holds only the in-frame ones, with some missing. The table shows 70,000 or so clones, with 85% to 95% occurring only once. This sequence joins TRBV10-2 and TRBJ2-1; a weak D match, TRBD2 (6 bases). This clonotype was sampled from a man between 18 and 29 years old in good health and CMV-seropositive. Sequencing input: PBMCs. The CDR3 protein is CASSRGKVGEQFF. DNA of the CDR3: TGCGCCAGCAGCCGCGGGAAGGTGGGTGAGCAGTTCTTC.